The 23 T cell receptor beta chains given below trace back to one sample, sequenced in a study of shared clonotypes between healthy human individuals. This table comes from immunoSEQ multiplex PCR, and its TCRdb copy is limited to in-frame clones, with some not included. This sample has about 180,000 clones, with approximately 92% found just once. Sequencing was done on a sample of naive CD4+ T cells sorted from blood. Subset given: CD45RA+ positively selected. These receptors were obtained from a woman aged 30 to 39 in good health.

The rearrangement joins TRBV5-1 to TRBJ2-5; perhaps TRBD1 as D (5 bases). V shed 4 bases and J shed 1 base, with 11 bases lying between them. This CDR3 is 14 amino acids long. Germline V CDR1 and CDR2: SGHRS, YFSETQ. This chain's CDR3 is CASSRRQTQETQYF. CDR3 bases: TGCGCCAGCAGCCGAAGACAGACCCAAGAGACCCAGTACTTC.

This chain links TRBV2 with TRBJ2-3; a possible D gene is TRBD2 (6 bases). Trimming removed 3 bases at V and 0 bases at J, with 10 bases between. Germline V gene sequence: CDR1 SNHLY, CDR2 FYNNEI. The CDR3 sequence is 15 residues long. This CDR3 reads CASSDTSRSTDTQYF. The CDR3 DNA follows: TGTGCCAGCAGTGATACTAGCCGAAGCACAGATACGCAGTATTTT.

The gene calls are TRBV6-5 and TRBJ2-5, with a tentative D call TRBD2 (7 bases). The CDR3 runs to 14 residues. CDR1 MNHEY and CDR2 SVGAGI come from the germline V gene. V gave up 4 bases and J gave up 4 bases, with 13 bases separating them. Written as DNA, the CDR3 is TGTGCCAGCAGTTGGGAGGGGGGGAGAGAGACCCAGTACTTC. Encoded protein: CASSWEGGRETQYF.

V gene TRBV29-1 combines with J gene TRBJ2-1; 7 bases fit TRBD2. CDR3 size: 16 residues. J was trimmed by 0 bases and V by 0 bases; bases with no gene match: 5. Germline V CDR1 and CDR2: SQVTM, ANQGSEA. The CDR3 here is CSVEDQTGGSYNEQFF. DNA of the CDR3: TGCAGCGTTGAAGATCAGACGGGGGGCTCCTACAATGAGCAGTTCTTC.

The sample holds one count of this clone. Germline and junction disagree at one end, which may indicate a read error. The chain is built from TRBV14 and TRBJ2-1; no definite D call. The CDR3 is 12 amino acids. Germline V gene sequence: CDR1 SGHDN, CDR2 FVKESK. For the CDR3, the DNA is TGTGCCAGCAGCCAAGATCACTGGCGGCGGCTCTTC. It specifies CASSQDHWRRLF.

This rearrangement joins TRBV20-1 to TRBJ1-1; D is ambiguous. There are 10 residues in the CDR3. V dropped 3 bases and J dropped 3 bases, with 2 bases sitting between them. Germline loops: CDR1 DFQATT, CDR2 SNEGSKA (reference sequence). CDR3: CSASYTEAFF. CDR3 in DNA: TGCAGTGCTAGTTACACTGAAGCTTTCTTT.

The chain has TRBV9 and TRBJ1-3, with a weak D call TRBD1 (5 bases). The CDR3 has 16 residues. V was shortened by 4 bases and J by 4 bases, with 18 bases between the two germline ends. Germline V lookup: CDR1 SGDLS, CDR2 YYNGEE. The CDR3 nucleotides are TGTGCCAGCAGCCCTCAGACGGGGGGAGCGGGAAACACCATATATTTT. Protein: CASSPQTGGAGNTIYF.

This chain uses TRBV5-4 with TRBJ2-7; 7 bases are shared with TRBD2. The length of the CDR3 is 18 residues. Germline V gene lookup returns CDR1 SGHNT and CDR2 YYREEE (reference sequence). Germline trimming cut 3 bases from V and 4 bases from J; bases unmatched to any gene: 19. This chain's CDR3 is CASSSGGSGNPRRYEQYF. The CDR3, as DNA: TGTGCCAGCAGCTCTGGGGGGAGCGGGAACCCTCGGAGATACGAGCAGTACTTC.

The V gene is TRBV6-5, the J gene TRBJ2-2; D not certain. Trimming cost V 0 bases and J 4 bases, with 6 bases left between them. Germline CDR1 MNHEY, CDR2 SVGAGI. The CDR3 has 14 amino acids. The CDR3 nucleotides are TGTGCCAGCAGTTACTCGAGAGGCACCGGGGAGCTGTTTTTT. As protein: CASSYSRGTGELFF.

The gene calls are TRBV5-1 and TRBJ2-7, with no clear D. V shed 3 bases and J shed 3 bases, with 13 bases lying between them. Per germline, CDR1 SGHRS and CDR2 YFSETQ. The CDR3 is made up of 14 amino acids. As DNA, the CDR3 is TGCGCCAGCAGCTCCGCCAGCAGACTCTACGAGCAGTACTTC. Translation gives CASSSASRLYEQYF.

The chain is built from TRBV28 and TRBJ2-2; 11 nucleotides match TRBD2. Losses at the gene ends were 6 bases for V and 7 bases for J; bases not matched to a gene: 4. CDR1 and CDR2 from the germline V gene are MDHEN and SYDVKM. There are 14 residues in the CDR3. CDR3 sequence reads: CASRPSGGSGELFF. The CDR3 DNA reads as TGTGCCAGCAGGCCTAGCGGGGGGAGCGGGGAGCTGTTTTTT.

The CDR3 is CASSIDRVSEQYF. The CDR3 DNA follows: TGTGCCAGTAGTATAGACAGAGTTTCAGAGCAGTACTTC. V and J are TRBV19 and TRBJ2-7; D ambiguous. V dropped 0 bases and J dropped 7 bases, with 10 bases sitting between them. Germline CDR1 is LNHDA and CDR2 is SQIVND (reference sequence). This CDR3 contains 13 residues.

This clone has just a few counts. In the same sample, other DNA sequences code for this CDR3. This chain connects TRBV18 to TRBJ1-1; D may be TRBD1 (5 bases). The CDR3 is 13 amino acids. CDR1 and CDR2 (germline): KGHSH, LQKENI. V was cut by 3 bases and J by 2 bases, with 7 bases left in between. CDR3 amino acids: CASSPGQNTEAFF. The CDR3 region has the DNA TGTGCCAGCTCACCTGGACAAAACACTGAAGCTTTCTTT.

The chain is built from TRBV11-2 and TRBJ1-4; D might be TRBD1 (6 bases). Trimming cost V 5 bases and J 0 bases, with 10 bases left between them. Germline V gene sequence: CDR1 SGHAT, CDR2 FQNNGV. CDR3 length: 15 amino acids. The CDR3 region has the DNA TGTGCCAGCAGCCTAACAGGGACAACTAATGAAAAACTGTTTTTT. Amino acids: CASSLTGTTNEKLFF. Based on the CDR3 plus reference TRBV11-2 and TRBJ1-4, the full variable domain is EAGVAQSPRYKIIEKRQSVAFWCNPISGHATLYWYQQILGQGPKLLIQFQNNGVVDDSQLPKDRFSAERLKGVDSTLKIQPAKLEDSAVYLCASSLTGTTNEKLFFGSGTQLSVL.

The chain links TRBV29-1 to TRBJ2-7, with 11 positions matching TRBD2. The CDR3 has 16 amino acids. The germline V gene has CDR1 SQVTM and CDR2 ANQGSEA. The junction had 7 bases not matched to a gene; V was cut back by 1 base and J by 2 bases. The CDR3 loop is CSVEGQVLAGAYEQYF. The CDR3 region has the DNA TGCAGCGTTGAAGGACAGGTACTAGCGGGGGCCTACGAGCAGTACTTC.

The CDR3 DNA sequence: TGTGCCAGCAGCCACGCGAGGGGGGCCCGGTCGGACACTGAAGCTTTCTTT. Translated, it gives CASSHARGARSDTEAFF. The rearrangement links TRBV14 to TRBJ1-1; TRBD1 is a possible D gene (6 bases). The CDR3 covers 17 residues. Trimming removed 3 bases from V and 3 bases from J, with 20 bases in between. CDR1 is SGHDN and CDR2 is FVKESK in the germline V gene. The full variable domain, with the rest looked up from reference TRBV14 and TRBJ1-1, is EAGVTQFPSHSVIEKGQTVTLRCDPISGHDNLYWYRRVMGKEIKFLLHFVKESKQDESGMPNNRFLAERTGGTYSTLKVQPAELEDSGVYFCASSHARGARSDTEAFFGQGTRLTVV.

This sequence joins TRBV5-1 and TRBJ1-2, with D possibly matching TRBD1 (6 bases). CDR3 length equals 13 residues. Trimming shortened V by 4 bases and J by 7 bases, and 14 bases separated the two germline ends. CDR1 and CDR2 (germline): SGHRS, YFSETQ. As DNA, the CDR3 is TGCGCCAGCAGCGACGGAGGGGGTGCTGGCTACACCTTC. It codes for CASSDGGGAGYTF.

This rearrangement joins TRBV7-6 to TRBJ2-2; TRBD2 matches 8 bases. This CDR3 region has 16 residues. Germline CDR1 is SGHVS and CDR2 is FNYEAQ. V was pared by 5 bases and J by 6 bases, with 11 bases of the junction left unmatched. CDR3 region: CASSPPGGGIPGELFF. The CDR3 region has the DNA TGTGCCAGCAGCCCTCCGGGCGGGGGGATTCCCGGGGAGCTGTTTTTT.

The sample holds a few counts of this clone. The V and J genes are TRBV4-1 and TRBJ2-7, with no clear D. In germline, CDR1 is MGHRA, CDR2 YSYEKL. The CDR3 has 16 amino acids. Trimming removed 1 base at V and 0 bases at J, with 13 bases between. DNA for the CDR3: TGCGCCAGCAGCCAAGTTGTAACTGTAAGCTCCTACGAGCAGTACTTC. Residues: CASSQVVTVSSYEQYF.

The rearrangement uses TRBV5-1 and TRBJ1-1; no definite D call. This CDR3 contains 15 residues. The V gene lost 0 bases and the J gene lost 11 bases, with 20 bases spanning the gap. Looked up from germline, CDR1 is SGHRS and CDR2 is YFSETQ. The CDR3 DNA follows: TGCGCCAGCAGCTTGGTAAGCGGGCCAGTCGGTCACGCTTTCTTT. Translation: CASSLVSGPVGHAFF.

The rearrangement uses TRBV4-1 and TRBJ2-1; tentative D call: TRBD2 (5 bases). CDR3 size: 14 residues. With 1 base removed from V and 5 bases from J, the gap between germline ends came to 9 bases. CDR1 and CDR2 (germline): MGHRA, YSYEKL. The CDR3 here is CASSQVASNNEQFF. The DNA of the CDR3 is TGCGCCAGCAGCCAAGTCGCTAGCAACAATGAGCAGTTCTTC.

This sequence joins TRBV5-1 and TRBJ2-5; D may match TRBD1 or TRBD2 (5 bases each). CDR3 size: 18 residues. CDR1 and CDR2 (germline): SGHRS, YFSETQ. The V end was cut by 0 bases, the J end by 2 bases, with 20 bases between. CDR3 region: CASSLEAKIRDGQETQYF. The CDR3 DNA reads TGCGCCAGCAGCTTGGAGGCCAAAATCCGGGACGGACAAGAGACCCAGTACTTC.

The rearrangement uses TRBV18 and TRBJ2-5; TRBD2 aligns across 7 bases. The end of the DNA aligns better with TRBJ2-7, so the J call may be wrong. Germline CDR1 reads KGHSH; CDR2 reads LQKENI. This CDR3 spans 15 amino acids. In DNA form, the CDR3 reads TGTGCCAGCTCACCCTCTAGCGGAGTCTCCTACGAGCAGTACTTC. Amino acid sequence: CASSPSSGVSYEQYF.